This T cell receptor beta chain stems from a study of response to subunit inactivated influenza vaccine (dated by TCRdb to between 2017 and 2018). The study in broad terms: To follow how T cells responded to a trivalent subunit inactivated influenza vaccine, the researchers relied on deep quantitative profiling of the T cell receptor repertoire.

Overall results and qualifications from the work: It was suggested by the authors that each seasonal influenza vaccination may recruit only a limited number of new T cells.

This clonotype was counted at least ten times. Its antigen is not yet known. No quality values exist for individual bases; no much larger clone is one base distant. Sequences LGHNA (CDR1) and YSLEER (CDR2) are obtained from the germline V gene. V trim: 0 bases; J trim: 5 bases; unmatched bases: 10. Its CDR3 holds 17 amino acids, cysteine through phenylalanine. Kept here is only the CDR3 DNA, which spans 51 bases and is read in frame from base 1. The protocol used for the library was RT-PCR. The sequencing machine was an Illumina HiSeq 2500. TCRdb reprocessing: public reads trimmed at Q25 with fastp, clones called with MiXCR, in-frame beta chains kept. Rows are combined by CDR3 protein, so each entry shows the most common genes and DNA. The sample data list about 190,000 distinct CDR3 sequences, and over 13% of these were observed just once. The ten largest clones capture approximately 24% of the sample.

The clonotype originates from a man aged 50-59 years who received an inactivated influenza vaccine. Donor details come from another sample of the same person, matched by shared clones. This sequence uses TRBV4-3 and TRBJ2-1; 7 central nucleotides agree with TRBD1. The source material was CD8+ T cells sorted from PBMCs, sampled approximately 5 days after vaccination. DNA sequence: TGCGCCAGCAGCCAAGATTGGGGACAGCTAACCGACAATGAGCAGTTCTTC. Translation gives CASSQDWGQLTDNEQFF.